These T cell receptor beta chains were read from a single sample in a study of a mutant IDH1 vaccine in newly diagnosed glioma. Here immunoSEQ multiplex PCR was the method, and the copy in TCRdb shows in-frame clones only, minus some. The table includes more than 55,000 clones, less than 85% detected once. Their antigens are not known. This sample comprised PBMCs, obtained from a glioma patient whose treatment included an IDH1 peptide vaccine. The receptor set was obtained from a woman aged 18-29 years with glioma. Some clones in this sample may be carry-over from other donors' samples. CDR3s include the opening cysteine and the closing phenylalanine or tryptophan. Each record gives: clone size, J gene, D gene, V gene, CDR3 DNA, CDR3 protein. D genes are given only for firm matches. Clone size is given for some rows only: seen once, a few or many times, or a class if the clone is expanded.

- | TRBJ2-7 | TRBD2 | TRBV7-9 | TGTGCCAGCAGCCGATCTGGACTAGCGGGGCGCTACGAGCAGTACTTC | CASSRSGLAGRYEQYF
- | TRBJ2-7 | - | TRBV4-3 | TGCGCCAGCAGCCAAGTCCGCGCGGGGAACTACGAGCAGTACTTC | CASSQVRAGNYEQYF
- | TRBJ1-1 | - | TRBV7-9 | TGTGCCAGCAGCTTAAGGGAAACACGGAACACTGAAGCTTTCTTT | CASSLRETRNTEAFF
- | TRBJ2-1 | TRBD1 | TRBV4-3 | TGCGCCAGCAGCCAGCGGACAGGGGATAATGAGCAGTTCTTC | CASSQRTGDNEQFF
- | TRBJ2-7 | - | TRBV7-6 | TGTGCCAGCAGTTTATTAGGGGTCGGCAGGTTAACCTACGAGCAGTACTTC | CASSLLGVGRLTYEQYF
- | TRBJ2-1 | TRBD2 | TRBV7-7 | TGTGCCAGCAGCTTGGGGGGAGGGGTAGAGCAGTTCTTC | CASSLGGGVEQFF
- | TRBJ2-7 | TRBD2 | TRBV6-5 | TGTGCCAGCAGTTACGGCGGGGGATCTCCCTACGAGCAGTACTTC | CASSYGGGSPYEQYF
- | TRBJ2-2 | - | TRBV19 | TGTGCCAGTATCCCCCTCCGGGAGAACGGGGGGAACACCGGGGAGCTGTTTTTT | CASIPLRENGGNTGELFF
- | TRBJ2-1 | TRBD1 | TRBV6-1 | TGTGCCAGCAGTGCTTTGGCGTCTAAAGGGGGCCATGAGCAGTTCTTC | CASSALASKGGHEQFF
few | TRBJ1-1 | - | TRBV2 | TGTGCCAGCAGTGAATTCGAATCCCTGGACACTGAAGCTTTCTTT | CASSEFESLDTEAFF
once | TRBJ1-2 | - | TRBV7-9 | TGTGCCAGCAGCTTAGAGACCTCTGGGGACTATGGCTACACCTTC | CASSLETSGDYGYTF
- | TRBJ1-1 | - | TRBV28 | TGTGCCAGCAGTTTAGGGGGGGTGAACACTGAAGCTTTCTTT | CASSLGGVNTEAFF
- | TRBJ1-6 | - | TRBV6-5 | TGTGCCAGCAGGAGACAGGCAACTTCACCCCTCCACTTT | CASRRQATSPLHF
few | TRBJ1-5 | - | TRBV27 | TGTGCCAGCAGTTTAAGCGAGAGCAATCAGCCCCAGCATTTT | CASSLSESNQPQHF
- | TRBJ2-1 | TRBD2 | TRBV9 | TGTGCCAGCAGTAAGGGGCGGGGGGGTTACAATGAGCAGTTCTTC | CASSKGRGGYNEQFF
few | TRBJ1-4 | - | TRBV27 | TGTGCCAGCACCACGGGGGGTGAAAAACTGTTTTTT | CASTTGGEKLFF
- | TRBJ2-1 | - | TRBV5-1 | TGCGCCAGCAGCTATTCCTCCTACAATGAGCAGTTCTTC | CASSYSSYNEQFF
- | TRBJ1-2 | TRBD1 | TRBV6-6 | TGTGCCAGCAGTCGTCTACAGGGGCAGACATATGGCTACACCTTC | CASSRLQGQTYGYTF
- | TRBJ1-1 | - | TRBV11-2 | TGTGCCAGCAGCCCCTACAGTGAAGCTTTCTTT | CASSPYSEAFF
- | TRBJ2-4 | - | TRBV29-1 | TGCAGCGTTGGACAGCCAGGGGAAAACATTCAGTACTTC | CSVGQPGENIQYF
- | TRBJ1-2 | - | TRBV2 | TGTGCCAGCCGTCGGGGAACACCAAATGGCTACACCTTC | CASRRGTPNGYTF
- | TRBJ1-5 | TRBD1 | TRBV19 | TGTGCCAGTACCAGATTCGGGACAGGCAATCAGCCCCAGCATTTT | CASTRFGTGNQPQHF
- | TRBJ2-1 | TRBD2 | TRBV2 | TGTGCCAGTCTCTCCCAAAGCGGGGGGACCTACAATGAGCAGTTCTTC | CASLSQSGGTYNEQFF
- | TRBJ2-1 | TRBD2 | TRBV6-6 | TGTGCCAGCAGCCGACTAGCGGGGGGCAACAATGAGCAGTTCTTC | CASSRLAGGNNEQFF
- | TRBJ2-5 | TRBD1 | TRBV25-1 | TGTGCCAGCAGTACTACAGGGGGATTGCGGGAGACCCAGTACTTC | CASSTTGGLRETQYF
- | TRBJ1-3 | TRBD1 | TRBV30 | TGTGCCTGGAACAGCAGGGGGACCTCTGGAAACACCATATATTTT | CAWNSRGTSGNTIYF
- | TRBJ1-1 | TRBD1 | TRBV5-1 | TGCGCCAGCAGCCCCCGGACAGGGGCCTGGAACACTGAAGCTTTCTTT | CASSPRTGAWNTEAFF
- | TRBJ1-2 | - | TRBV5-1 | TGCGCCAGCAGCTCAAGAGTAAGCGGCTACACCTTC | CASSSRVSGYTF
- | TRBJ2-3 | - | TRBV7-2 | TGTGCCAGCAGCTTCGGAATTTCCACAGATACGCAGTATTTT | CASSFGISTDTQYF
- | TRBJ1-3 | - | TRBV5-1 | TGCGCCAGCAGCTCTGCCCCGGGAAACACCATATATTTT | CASSSAPGNTIYF
- | TRBJ2-5 | - | TRBV29-1 | TGCAGCGTTGTGGCCCCGTGGGAGGAGACCCAGTACTTC | CSVVAPWEETQYF
- | TRBJ2-3 | - | TRBV27 | TGTGCCAGCAGTTTGGGTTTGCACACAGATACGCAGTATTTT | CASSLGLHTDTQYF
- | TRBJ2-3 | TRBD2 | TRBV14 | TGTGCCAGCAGCCGGGCTAGCGGGAGGGGGTCAGATACGCAGTATTTT | CASSRASGRGSDTQYF
- | TRBJ2-3 | TRBD2 | TRBV7-2 | TGTGCCAGCAGCTTAGAAGGGGTGGCGGTGCGGGGGGGCACAGATACGCAGTATTTT | CASSLEGVAVRGGTDTQYF
- | TRBJ2-1 | TRBD2 | TRBV7-3 | TGTGCCAGCAGCTCCACTAGCGCGCAGCAGTTCTTC | CASSSTSAQQFF
- | TRBJ2-1 | - | TRBV4-1 | TGCGCCAGCAGCCAAGGTGGTCATGAGCAGTTCTTC | CASSQGGHEQFF
- | TRBJ1-2 | TRBD1 | TRBV6-5 | TGTGCCAGCAGTTACTCGAGAGGGGGCGGGTATGGCTACACCTTC | CASSYSRGGGYGYTF
- | TRBJ1-4 | TRBD1 | TRBV27 | TGTGCCAGCAGTTTAACAGGGGGGACTAATGAAAAACTGTTTTTT | CASSLTGGTNEKLFF
few | TRBJ1-2 | - | TRBV30 | TGTGCCTGGAGTGAGGGGCTCTATGGCTACACCTTC | CAWSEGLYGYTF
- | TRBJ2-7 | TRBD2 | TRBV5-6 | TGTGCCAGCAGCTTGGTGGTTAGCGGGAGTACAGGGGAGCAGTACTTC | CASSLVVSGSTGEQYF
- | TRBJ1-1 | - | TRBV6-5 | TGTGCCAGCAGTTACTCAGGGTCGAAAGCTTTCTTT | CASSYSGSKAFF
- | TRBJ2-1 | - | TRBV7-2 | TGTGCCAGCAGCTTGGGCCACCGGGCTCCAAACAATGAGCAGTTCTTC | CASSLGHRAPNNEQFF
- | TRBJ2-7 | - | TRBV6-5 | TGTGCCAGCAGTTACTCGGTCGGCTCCGAGCAGTACTTC | CASSYSVGSEQYF
- | TRBJ1-3 | - | TRBV21-1 | TGTGCCAGCAGCCCCCGGGCCCAGGCACTCTCTGGAAACACCATATATTTT | CASSPRAQALSGNTIYF
- | TRBJ2-7 | TRBD1 | TRBV4-3 | TGCGCCAGCAGCACCCGACAGGGACCCTACGAGCAGTACTTC | CASSTRQGPYEQYF
- | TRBJ2-1 | - | TRBV10-3 | TGTGCCATCAGTCCCGGGACGGGGAATGATGAGCAGTTCTTC | CAISPGTGNDEQFF
- | TRBJ1-6 | - | TRBV25-1 | TGTGCCAGCAGTGATTATAATTCACCCCTCCACTTT | CASSDYNSPLHF
- | TRBJ2-7 | - | TRBV12-5 | TGTGCTAGTGGTTTGTGGGGGGCGCCGTACTTC | CASGLWGAPYF